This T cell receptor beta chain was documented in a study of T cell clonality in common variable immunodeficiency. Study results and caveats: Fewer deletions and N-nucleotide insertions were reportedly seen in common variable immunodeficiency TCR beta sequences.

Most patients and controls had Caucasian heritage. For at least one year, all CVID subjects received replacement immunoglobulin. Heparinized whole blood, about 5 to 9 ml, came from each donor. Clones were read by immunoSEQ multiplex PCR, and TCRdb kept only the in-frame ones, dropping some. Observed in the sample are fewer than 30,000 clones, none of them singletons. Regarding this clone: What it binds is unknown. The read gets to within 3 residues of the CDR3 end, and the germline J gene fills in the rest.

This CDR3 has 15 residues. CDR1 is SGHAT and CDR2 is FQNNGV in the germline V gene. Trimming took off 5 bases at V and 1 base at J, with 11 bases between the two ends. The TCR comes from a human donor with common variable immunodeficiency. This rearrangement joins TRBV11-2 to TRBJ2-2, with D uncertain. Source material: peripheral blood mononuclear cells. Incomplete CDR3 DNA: TGTGCCAGCAGCCGTGACACTCTGAACACCGGGGAG. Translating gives CASSRDTLNTGE. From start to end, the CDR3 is CASSRDTLNTGELFF.